One sample yielded the 17 T cell receptor beta chains listed below, sequenced in a study of T cell responses to AZD1222 COVID-19 vaccine. This table comes from immunoSEQ multiplex PCR, and its TCRdb copy is limited to in-frame clones, with some not included. The table records 150,000 to 200,000 clones, 80% to 95% of them present only once. This specimen consisted of peripheral blood, obtained on day 0 of AZD1222 vaccination. The receptor source for this set is an adult in good health.

The gene calls are TRBV7-9 and TRBJ2-7; D is unresolved. The germline gives CDR1 SEHNR, CDR2 FQNEAQ (reference sequence). The CDR3 has 11 residues. Trimming took 5 bases from V and 5 from J, leaving 7 bases between them. The CDR3 sequence is CASSARHEQYF. The CDR3 DNA reads TGTGCCAGCAGCGCCCGTCACGAGCAGTACTTC. Full variable domain (rest looked up from reference TRBV7-9 and TRBJ2-7): DTGVSQNPRHKITKRGQNVTFRCDPISEHNRLYWYRQTLGQGPEFLTYFQNEAQLEKSRLLSDRFSAERPKGSFSTLEIQRTEQGDSAMYLCASSARHEQYFGPGTRLTVT.

The V gene is TRBV2, the J gene TRBJ1-5, with D possibly being TRBD1 (6 bases). Germline V gene lookup returns CDR1 SNHLY and CDR2 FYNNEI. The CDR3 loop spans 14 amino acids. Between the trimmed V and J ends, which lost 5 bases and 5 bases, there was a span of 13 bases. The CDR3, as DNA: TGTGCCAGCAGTCTGGCAGGGGAAGATCAGCCCCAGCATTTT. It codes for CASSLAGEDQPQHF. Based on the CDR3 plus reference TRBV2 and TRBJ1-5, the full variable domain is EPEVTQTPSHQVTQMGQEVILRCVPISNHLYFYWYRQILGQKVEFLVSFYNNEISEKSEIFDDQFSVERPDGSNFTLKIRSTKLEDSAMYFCASSLAGEDQPQHFGDGTRLSIL.

This chain connects TRBV5-1 to TRBJ2-5; 9 nucleotides line up with TRBD1. V lost 2 bases to trimming and J lost 2 bases; unmatched junction nucleotides: 4. CDR3 size: 15 residues. Germline V gene sequence: CDR1 SGHRS, CDR2 YFSETQ. CDR3: CASSLTGQGQETQYF. CDR3 coding DNA: TGCGCCAGCAGCTTAACGGGACAGGGTCAAGAGACCCAGTACTTC. Supplemented by reference TRBV5-1 and TRBJ2-5, the full variable domain reads KAGVTQTPRYLIKTRGQQVTLSCSPISGHRSVSWYQQTPGQGLQFLFEYFSETQRNKGNFPGRFSGRQFSNSRSEMNVSTLELGDSALYLCASSLTGQGQETQYFGPGTRLLVL.

The chain recombines TRBV30 with TRBJ2-5, with a weak D call TRBD2 (5 bases). The V gene's germline CDR1 is GTSNPN and CDR2 SVGIG (reference sequence). CDR3 length: 14 residues. Trimming cost V 8 bases and J 2 bases, with 18 bases left between them. CDR3 region: CATALGRDQETQYF. The CDR3 DNA is TGTGCCACCGCACTTGGACGGGATCAAGAGACCCAGTACTTC.

This rearrangement joins TRBV24-1 to TRBJ2-5; TRBD1 matches 9 bases. Germline-derived CDR1 and CDR2 are KGHDR and SFDVKD. The CDR3 contains 15 residues. J was trimmed by 5 bases and V by 4 bases; bases with no gene match: 7. CDR3 amino acids: CATSESGTGFETQYF. DNA for the CDR3: TGTGCCACCAGTGAATCCGGGACAGGGTTCGAGACCCAGTACTTC.

J is TRBJ2-2 and V is TRBV18; D possibly uses TRBD1 or TRBD2 (6 bases each). This CDR3 region has 16 residues. V lost 6 bases, J lost 2 bases, and 16 bases lay in between. Germline V gene sequence: CDR1 KGHSH, CDR2 LQKENI. The chain's CDR3 is CASSPFGGLNTGELFF. CDR3 DNA sequence: TGTGCCAGCTCCCCTTTCGGGGGCCTTAACACCGGGGAGCTGTTTTTT.

The V call is TRBV29-1, the J call TRBJ1-2; 8 bases are a match to TRBD1. Losses at the gene ends were 7 bases for V and 7 bases for J; bases not matched to a gene: 11. The CDR3 loop spans 13 amino acids. CDR1 and CDR2 (germline): SQVTM, ANQGSEA. The CDR3 reads CSESADRVGGYTF. The CDR3, as DNA: TGCAGCGAATCTGCGGACAGGGTGGGTGGCTACACCTTC.

This chain links TRBV5-4 with TRBJ1-3, with D possibly TRBD1 on 5 matching bases. The CDR3 spans 15 residues. Between the trimmed V and J ends, which lost 2 bases and 0 bases, there was a span of 9 bases. Germline CDR1 SGHNT, CDR2 YYREEE (reference sequence). CDR3 DNA sequence: TGTGCCAGCAGCTTCGACAGCAACTCTGGAAACACCATATATTTT. Its protein product is CASSFDSNSGNTIYF.

J is TRBJ1-5 and V is TRBV27, with D tentatively TRBD1 (6 bases). Germline loops: CDR1 MNHEY, CDR2 SMNVEV (reference sequence). The CDR3 length is 13 residues. V lost 9 bases and J lost 6, with 15 bases in between. The CDR3 protein is CASARGPIQPQHF. The CDR3 bases are TGTGCCAGTGCCAGGGGTCCGATTCAGCCCCAGCATTTT.

The chain carries TRBV3-1 (or the pseudogene TRBV3-2) and TRBJ1-5; D gene ambiguous. The CDR3 has 15 residues. Trimming removed 4 bases from V and 2 bases from J, with 12 bases in between. CDR1 and CDR2 (germline): LGHDT, YNNKEL (reference sequence). The CDR3 region is CASSPHPGGNQPQHF. The CDR3, as DNA: TGTGCCAGCAGCCCACACCCTGGCGGCAATCAGCCCCAGCATTTT.

The count of this clone is one. The chain uses TRBV7-2 and TRBJ1-1; D is unresolved. Trimming removed 4 bases at V and 1 base at J, with 10 bases between. The CDR3 length is 14 residues. The V gene's germline CDR1 is SGHTA and CDR2 FQGNSA. Here the CDR3 DNA reads TGTGCCAGCAGCTCCCGTTGGGGGAACACTGAAGCTTTCTTT. Amino acid sequence: CASSSRWGNTEAFF.

DNA for the CDR3: TGTGCCAGCAGAGAGGGACTAGCGGGATCGGGCTACGAGCAGTACTTC. Residues: CASREGLAGSGYEQYF. The chain links TRBV5-4 to TRBJ2-7, with TRBD2 matching over 13 bases. The germline CDR1 and CDR2 sequences are SGHNT and YYREEE (reference sequence). The CDR3 contains 16 residues. V was pared by 5 bases and J by 3 bases, with 8 bases of the junction left unmatched.

This clone was detected once. The rearrangement uses TRBV28 and TRBJ1-2, with TRBD1 as a possible D gene (6 bases). Germline lookup yields CDR1 MDHEN and CDR2 SYDVKM. V was clipped by 5 bases and J by 7 bases, with 17 bases between them. The CDR3 sequence is 14 residues long. The CDR3 spells CASSPPHRVLGYTF. The CDR3 bases are TGTGCCAGCAGTCCCCCCCACAGGGTACTTGGCTACACCTTC.

The genes are TRBV28 and TRBJ1-3; TRBD1 is a possible D gene (5 bases). The length of the CDR3 is 15 residues. Trimming removed 2 bases from V and 0 bases from J, with 8 bases in between. Germline V gene lookup returns CDR1 MDHEN and CDR2 SYDVKM. DNA for the CDR3: TGTGCCAGCAGTTTAAGGGGCCCCTCTGGAAACACCATATATTTT. Encoded protein: CASSLRGPSGNTIYF.

This clone was counted once. The J gene is TRBJ1-1, the V gene TRBV5-5; unclear D gene. V shed 0 bases and J shed 3 bases, with 6 bases lying between them. The germline gives CDR1 SGHKS, CDR2 YYEKEE (reference sequence). This CDR3 is built from 13 residues. The CDR3 is CASSLATYTEAFF. The CDR3, as DNA: TGTGCCAGCAGCTTGGCCACTTACACTGAAGCTTTCTTT. The complete variable domain, with remaining parts taken from reference TRBV5-5 and TRBJ1-1, reads DAGVTQSPTHLIKTRGQQVTLRCSPISGHKSVSWYQQVLGQGPQFIFQYYEKEERGRGNFPDRFSARQFPNYSSELNVNALLLGDSALYLCASSLATYTEAFFGQGTRLTVV.

This chain connects TRBV7-9 to TRBJ2-1, with 8 bases fitting TRBD2. With 0 bases clipped from V and 0 bases from J, the junction kept 7 bases outside the gene matches. The CDR3 has 18 amino acids. In germline, CDR1 is SEHNR, CDR2 FQNEAQ (reference sequence). The CDR3 DNA sequence: TGTGCCAGCAGCTTAGCGTGGGCTAGCGGGTCCTCCTACAATGAGCAGTTCTTC. This codes for CASSLAWASGSSYNEQFF. Drawing the rest from reference TRBV7-9 and TRBJ2-1, the complete variable domain is DTGVSQNPRHKITKRGQNVTFRCDPISEHNRLYWYRQTLGQGPEFLTYFQNEAQLEKSRLLSDRFSAERPKGSFSTLEIQRTEQGDSAMYLCASSLAWASGSSYNEQFFGPGTRLTVL.

The V call is TRBV7-2, the J call TRBJ2-5; 8 bases match TRBD2. Germline CDR1 reads SGHTA; CDR2 reads FQGNSA. The CDR3 is made up of 15 amino acids. Trimming at V came to 5 bases and at J to 5 bases, leaving 10 bases not matched to a gene. The CDR3 spells CASSPGRGAWETQYF. In nucleotides, the CDR3 is TGTGCCAGCAGCCCCGGGCGGGGGGCCTGGGAGACCCAGTACTTC.